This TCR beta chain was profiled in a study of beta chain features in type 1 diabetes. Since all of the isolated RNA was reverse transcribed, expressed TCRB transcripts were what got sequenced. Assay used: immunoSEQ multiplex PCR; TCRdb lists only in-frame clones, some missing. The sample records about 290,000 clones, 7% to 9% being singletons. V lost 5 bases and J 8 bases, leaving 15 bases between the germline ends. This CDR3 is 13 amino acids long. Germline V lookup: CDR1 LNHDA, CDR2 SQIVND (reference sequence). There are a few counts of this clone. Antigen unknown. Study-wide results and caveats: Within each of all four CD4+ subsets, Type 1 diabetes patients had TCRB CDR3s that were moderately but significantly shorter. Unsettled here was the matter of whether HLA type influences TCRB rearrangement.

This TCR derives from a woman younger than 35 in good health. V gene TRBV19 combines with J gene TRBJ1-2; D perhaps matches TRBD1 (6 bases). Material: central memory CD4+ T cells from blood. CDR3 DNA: TGTGCCAGTAGTGAAGGCAGGGGATTCGGCTACACCTTC. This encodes CASSEGRGFGYTF.